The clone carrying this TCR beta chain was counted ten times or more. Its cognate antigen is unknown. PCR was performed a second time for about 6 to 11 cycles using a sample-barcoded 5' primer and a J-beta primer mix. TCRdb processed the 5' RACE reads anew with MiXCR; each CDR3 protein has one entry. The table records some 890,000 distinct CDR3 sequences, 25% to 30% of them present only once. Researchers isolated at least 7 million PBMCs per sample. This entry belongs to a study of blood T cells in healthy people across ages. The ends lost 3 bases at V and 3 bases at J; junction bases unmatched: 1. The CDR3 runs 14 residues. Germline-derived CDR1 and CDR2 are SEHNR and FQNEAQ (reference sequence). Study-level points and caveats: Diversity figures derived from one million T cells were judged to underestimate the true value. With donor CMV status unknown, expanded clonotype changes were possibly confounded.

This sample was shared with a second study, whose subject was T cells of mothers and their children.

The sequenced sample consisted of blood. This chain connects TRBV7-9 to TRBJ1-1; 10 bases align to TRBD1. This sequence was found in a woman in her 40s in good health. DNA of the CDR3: TGTGCCAGCAGCTTCGGACAGGGGGACACTGAAGCTTTCTTT. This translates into CASSFGQGDTEAFF.